This TCR beta chain was recovered during a study of blood T cell dynamics during melanoma immunotherapy. Study details: Patients with metastatic melanoma got pembrolizumab or nivolumab-ipilimumab as first-line care.

Every bulk PBMC sample received the same 350 ng of DNA. The table came from immunoSEQ multiplex PCR; TCRdb's copy has only in-frame clones and leaves some out. Here the sample spans 10,000 to 13,000 clones, roughly 90% being singletons. Study outcomes and limitations: Whether repertoire-driving clones were melanoma-specific could not be determined.

As for this clone: What it recognizes is unknown.

Germline V gives CDR1 KGHSH, CDR2 LQKENI. CDR3 size: 16 residues. Trimming shortened V by 3 bases and J by 4 bases, and 15 bases separated the two germline ends. Time point: week 3, after first cycle of checkpoint inhibitor. V usage is TRBV18 and J usage is TRBJ2-2; weak D call: TRBD2 (6 bases). This receptor was identified in a human donor with melanoma. The sequencing used blood, collected from a patient treated with checkpoint blockade. The CDR3 nucleotides are TGTGCCAGCTCACCGTACCCGGCGGGGCCCACCGGGGAGCTGTTTTTT. Translated, it gives CASSPYPAGPTGELFF.